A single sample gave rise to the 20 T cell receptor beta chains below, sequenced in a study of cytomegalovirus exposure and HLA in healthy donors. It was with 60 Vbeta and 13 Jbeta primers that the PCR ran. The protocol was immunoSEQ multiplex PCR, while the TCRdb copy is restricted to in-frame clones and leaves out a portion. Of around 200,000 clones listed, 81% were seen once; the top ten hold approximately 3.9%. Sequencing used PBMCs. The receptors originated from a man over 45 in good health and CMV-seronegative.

The CDR3 sequence is CASSKASGGDTQYF. CDR3 bases: TGTGCCAGCAGTAAGGCTAGCGGCGGCGATACGCAGTATTTT. The V and J genes are TRBV2 and TRBJ2-3; 7 bases align to TRBD2. Germline V lookup: CDR1 SNHLY, CDR2 FYNNEI. J lost 6 bases, V lost 5 bases, and 8 bases had no gene match. There are 14 residues in the CDR3.

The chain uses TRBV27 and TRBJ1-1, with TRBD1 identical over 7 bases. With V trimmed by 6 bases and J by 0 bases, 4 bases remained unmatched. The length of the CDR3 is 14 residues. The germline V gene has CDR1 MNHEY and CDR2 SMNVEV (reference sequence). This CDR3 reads CASSLTGLNTEAFF. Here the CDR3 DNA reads TGTGCCAGCAGCCTGACAGGGCTGAACACTGAAGCTTTCTTT.

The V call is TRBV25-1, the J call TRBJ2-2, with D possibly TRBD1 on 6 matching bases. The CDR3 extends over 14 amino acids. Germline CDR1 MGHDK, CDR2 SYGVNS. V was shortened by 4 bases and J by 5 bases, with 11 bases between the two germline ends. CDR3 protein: CASSGQGLTGELFF. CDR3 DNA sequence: TGTGCCAGCAGTGGGCAGGGGCTTACCGGGGAGCTGTTTTTT.

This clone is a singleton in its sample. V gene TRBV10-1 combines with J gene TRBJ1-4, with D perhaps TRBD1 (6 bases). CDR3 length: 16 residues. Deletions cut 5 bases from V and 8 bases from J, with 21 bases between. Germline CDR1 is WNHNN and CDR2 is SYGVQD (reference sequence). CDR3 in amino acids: CASSTGTLKSGEKLFF. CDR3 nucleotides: TGCGCCAGCAGTACCGGGACACTCAAATCAGGGGAAAAACTGTTTTTT.

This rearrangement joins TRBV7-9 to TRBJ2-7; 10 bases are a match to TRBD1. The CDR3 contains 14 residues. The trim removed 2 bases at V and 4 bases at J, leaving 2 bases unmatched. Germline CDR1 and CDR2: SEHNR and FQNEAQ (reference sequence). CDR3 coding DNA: TGTGCCAGCAGCTTATGGGACAGGGGTTACGAGCAGTACTTC. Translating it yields CASSLWDRGYEQYF.

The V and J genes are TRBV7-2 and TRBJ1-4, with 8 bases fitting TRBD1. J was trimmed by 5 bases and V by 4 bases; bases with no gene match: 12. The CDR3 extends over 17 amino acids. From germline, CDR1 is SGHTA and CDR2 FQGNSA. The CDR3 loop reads CASSSGGPRILNEKLFF. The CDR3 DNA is TGTGCCAGCAGCTCAGGGGGCCCAAGGATTCTAAATGAAAAACTGTTTTTT.

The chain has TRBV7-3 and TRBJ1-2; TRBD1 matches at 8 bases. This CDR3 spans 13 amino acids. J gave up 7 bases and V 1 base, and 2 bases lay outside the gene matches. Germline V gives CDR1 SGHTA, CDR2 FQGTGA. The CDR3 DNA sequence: TGTGCCAGCAGCTTAAGCGACAGGGGTGGCTACACCTTC. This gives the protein CASSLSDRGGYTF.

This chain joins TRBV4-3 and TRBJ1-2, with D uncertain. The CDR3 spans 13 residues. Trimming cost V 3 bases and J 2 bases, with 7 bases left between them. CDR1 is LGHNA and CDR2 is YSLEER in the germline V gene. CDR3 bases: TGCGCCAGCAGCCATCACAACAACTATGGCTACACCTTC. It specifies CASSHHNNYGYTF.

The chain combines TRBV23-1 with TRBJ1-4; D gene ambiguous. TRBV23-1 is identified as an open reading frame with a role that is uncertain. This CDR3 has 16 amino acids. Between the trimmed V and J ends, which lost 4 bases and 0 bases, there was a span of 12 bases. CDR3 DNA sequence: TGCGCCAGCAGTCTGGCAGGAAACCCAACTAATGAAAAACTGTTTTTT. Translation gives CASSLAGNPTNEKLFF.

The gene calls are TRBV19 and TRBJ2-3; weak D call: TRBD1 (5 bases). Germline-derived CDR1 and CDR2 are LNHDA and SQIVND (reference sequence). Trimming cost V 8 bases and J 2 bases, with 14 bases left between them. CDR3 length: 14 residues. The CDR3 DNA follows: TGTGCCAGTGGCGGACAACTACACACAGATACGCAGTATTTT. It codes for CASGGQLHTDTQYF.

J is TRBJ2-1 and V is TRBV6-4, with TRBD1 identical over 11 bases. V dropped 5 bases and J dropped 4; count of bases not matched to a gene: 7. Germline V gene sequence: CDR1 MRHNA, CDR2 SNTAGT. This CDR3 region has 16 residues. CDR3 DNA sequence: TGTGCCAGCAGTCGCGGGACAGGGGGTGCTTACAATGAGCAGTTCTTC. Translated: CASSRGTGGAYNEQFF.

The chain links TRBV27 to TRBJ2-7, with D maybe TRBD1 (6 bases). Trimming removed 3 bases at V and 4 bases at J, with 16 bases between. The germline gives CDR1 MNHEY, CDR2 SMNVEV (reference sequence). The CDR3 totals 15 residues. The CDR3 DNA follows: TGTGCCAGCAGTTTCCGGACAGAGATCCCGTACGAGCAGTACTTC. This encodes CASSFRTEIPYEQYF.

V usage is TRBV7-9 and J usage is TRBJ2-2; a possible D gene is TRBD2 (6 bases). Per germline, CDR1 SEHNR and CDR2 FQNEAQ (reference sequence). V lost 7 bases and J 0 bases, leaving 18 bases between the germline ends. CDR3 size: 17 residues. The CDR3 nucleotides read TGTGCCAGCAACCCTCGGGAGCCGAGAACGAACACCGGGGAGCTGTTTTTT. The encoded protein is CASNPREPRTNTGELFF.

The CDR3 region is CASSLEGTGGEKLFF. The CDR3 nucleotides read TGTGCCAGCAGCTTAGAGGGGACAGGGGGTGAAAAACTGTTTTTT. The J gene is TRBJ1-4, the V gene TRBV7-8, with 11 bases matching TRBD1. After removal of 1 base from V and 7 bases from J, the junction contained 2 bases not matched to a gene. This CDR3 comprises 15 residues. Germline V gene lookup returns CDR1 SGHVS and CDR2 FQNEAQ.

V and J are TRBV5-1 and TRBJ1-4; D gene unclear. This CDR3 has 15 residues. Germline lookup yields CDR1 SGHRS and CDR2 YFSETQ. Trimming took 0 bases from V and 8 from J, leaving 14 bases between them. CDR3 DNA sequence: TGCGCCAGCAGCTTGGCCCAGAAGGACTTCGAAAAACTGTTTTTT. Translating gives CASSLAQKDFEKLFF.

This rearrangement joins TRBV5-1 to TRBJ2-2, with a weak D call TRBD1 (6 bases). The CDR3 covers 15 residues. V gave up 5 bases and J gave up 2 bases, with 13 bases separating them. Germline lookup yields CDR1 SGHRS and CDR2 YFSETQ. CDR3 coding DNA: TGCGCCAGCAGGGCCGGGACAAGCAACACCGGGGAGCTGTTTTTT. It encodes CASRAGTSNTGELFF.

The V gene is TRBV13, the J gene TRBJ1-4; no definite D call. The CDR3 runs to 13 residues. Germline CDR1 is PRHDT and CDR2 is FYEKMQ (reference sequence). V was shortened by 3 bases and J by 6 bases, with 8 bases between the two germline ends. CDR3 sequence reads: CASSLAGYEKLFF. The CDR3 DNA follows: TGTGCCAGCAGCTTGGCCGGGTATGAAAAACTGTTTTTT.

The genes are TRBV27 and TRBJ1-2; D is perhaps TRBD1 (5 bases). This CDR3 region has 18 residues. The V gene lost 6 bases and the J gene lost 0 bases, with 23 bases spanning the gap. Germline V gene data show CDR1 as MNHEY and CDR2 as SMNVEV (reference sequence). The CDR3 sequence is CASSPSATASIANYGYTF. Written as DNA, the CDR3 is TGTGCCAGCAGCCCGTCCGCGACAGCTTCTATAGCTAACTATGGCTACACCTTC.

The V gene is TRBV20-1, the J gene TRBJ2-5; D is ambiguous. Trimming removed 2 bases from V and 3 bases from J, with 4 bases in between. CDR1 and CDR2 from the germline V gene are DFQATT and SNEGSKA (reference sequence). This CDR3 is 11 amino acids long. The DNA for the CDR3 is TGCAGTGCTAGACAGAAAGAGACCCAGTACTTC. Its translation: CSARQKETQYF.

CDR3 nucleotide sequence: TGTGCCAGCAGTTACGGGGACAGGGGTTACAATGAGCAGTTCTTC. Protein: CASSYGDRGYNEQFF. The genes are TRBV6-5 and TRBJ2-1; 10 bases match TRBD1. Germline CDR1 MNHEY, CDR2 SVGAGI. The CDR3 is 15 amino acids. V shed 2 bases, J shed 4 bases, and the junction held 2 bases outside the gene matches.